Listed below are T cell receptor beta chains from one sample, sequenced in a study of CD8 T cells in Susac syndrome. TCRdb reanalysed the immunoSEQ multiplex PCR reads using MiXCR and keeps one entry per CDR3 protein. The repertoire holds 130,000 or so distinct CDR3 sequences, 94% seen once, with 0.095% to 0.1% in the top ten. The sequencing sample was made of CD4+ T cells from PBMCs. Every receptor here comes from a human donor in good health. Both conserved end residues are part of each CDR3. The order of the fields is CDR3 DNA, CDR3 protein, V gene, J gene, clone size, D gene. A D gene is named only where the DNA matches it firmly. Expanded clones are given a class, and other clones once, few, many or no size at all.

cdr3_nt: TGTGCCAGCACCCTCGAGGGGGGTAACTACGAGCAGTACTTC; cdr3_aa: CASTLEGGNYEQYF; v_call: TRBV2; j_call: TRBJ2-7; clone_size: -; d_call: -
cdr3_nt: TGTGCCAGCAGCTTAGCTCTGACGACAGCAAAAGAGACCCAGTACTTC; cdr3_aa: CASSLALTTAKETQYF; v_call: TRBV7-9; j_call: TRBJ2-5; clone_size: -; d_call: -
cdr3_nt: TGTGCCAGTAGCCGCCGGACGGACTTTAATCAGCCCCAGCATTTT; cdr3_aa: CASSRRTDFNQPQHF; v_call: TRBV19; j_call: TRBJ1-5; clone_size: -; d_call: -
cdr3_nt: TGTGCCAGCAGCTTCGGCCCGGGGGCGGGAGAGACCCAGTACTTC; cdr3_aa: CASSFGPGAGETQYF; v_call: TRBV7-2; j_call: TRBJ2-5; clone_size: -; d_call: -
cdr3_nt: TGTGCCAGCAGCTTGGAACAGCAGAACTATGGCTACACCTTC; cdr3_aa: CASSLEQQNYGYTF; v_call: TRBV5-4; j_call: TRBJ1-2; clone_size: -; d_call: -
cdr3_nt: TGCAGCAGGCGGGAGAGCACAGATACGCAGTATTTT; cdr3_aa: CSRRESTDTQYF; v_call: TRBV20-1; j_call: TRBJ2-3; clone_size: -; d_call: TRBD2
cdr3_nt: TGTGCCAGCAGCCAAGTGGGGACCGGGGAGCTGTTTTTT; cdr3_aa: CASSQVGTGELFF; v_call: TRBV3-1; j_call: TRBJ2-2; clone_size: -; d_call: -
cdr3_nt: TGTGCCAGCAGCCTTGGGGCGGGAGCCTACGAGCAGTACTTC; cdr3_aa: CASSLGAGAYEQYF; v_call: TRBV6-1; j_call: TRBJ2-7; clone_size: few; d_call: TRBD2
cdr3_nt: TGTGCCAGCAAAGGGGACCTTTACGAGCAGTACTTC; cdr3_aa: CASKGDLYEQYF; v_call: TRBV28; j_call: TRBJ2-7; clone_size: -; d_call: -
cdr3_nt: TGTGCCAGCAGCCAAGTGGTGGAAGCTAACTATGGCTACACCTTC; cdr3_aa: CASSQVVEANYGYTF; v_call: TRBV3-1; j_call: TRBJ1-2; clone_size: once; d_call: -
cdr3_nt: TGTGCCAGCGGGGACTTAGGAGGGGCTTGGGGCTACACCTTC; cdr3_aa: CASGDLGGAWGYTF; v_call: TRBV9; j_call: TRBJ1-2; clone_size: -; d_call: -
cdr3_nt: TGCGCCAGCAGCCACGACGCAGATACGCAGTATTTT; cdr3_aa: CASSHDADTQYF; v_call: TRBV5-1; j_call: TRBJ2-3; clone_size: once; d_call: -
cdr3_nt: TGTGCCAGCAGTTATTGGGGACCCCCAAGCGTTCAGTACTTC; cdr3_aa: CASSYWGPPSVQYF; v_call: TRBV6-2/TRBV6-3; j_call: TRBJ2-4; clone_size: -; d_call: -
cdr3_nt: TGTGCCAGCACCCACCGCGGGGAGACCCAGTACTTC; cdr3_aa: CASTHRGETQYF; v_call: TRBV7-9; j_call: TRBJ2-5; clone_size: -; d_call: -
cdr3_nt: TGTGCCAGCAGTTCCGGACAAGATGGCTACACCTTC; cdr3_aa: CASSSGQDGYTF; v_call: TRBV12-3/TRBV12-4; j_call: TRBJ1-2; clone_size: -; d_call: -
cdr3_nt: TGCGCCAGCAGCTTGGAGTGGGGGAACACTGAAGCTTTCTTT; cdr3_aa: CASSLEWGNTEAFF; v_call: TRBV5-1; j_call: TRBJ1-1; clone_size: -; d_call: -
cdr3_nt: TGCGCCAGCATAAAAGGGGCGGAAGAGCAGTACTTC; cdr3_aa: CASIKGAEEQYF; v_call: TRBV23-1; j_call: TRBJ2-7; clone_size: -; d_call: -